This T cell receptor (beta chain) was sequenced in a study of neurological immune-mediated disorders. As for this clonotype: Its antigen is unknown. The junction shows a germline mismatch at one end, possibly a read error.

A single run covered 15-18 subjects with over 160 million TCR-beta sequences. TCRdb reprocessed the 5' RACE reads via MiXCR and lists one record per CDR3 protein. In the table there are some 78,000 distinct CDR3 sequences, just over 5% of which are singletons. This CDR3 is 12 amino acids long. General study points: When the repertoires were grouped phylogenetically, those of 18 of the 34 multiple sclerosis patients came together in a single cluster of related CDR3 sequences, which points to a possible repertoire-level signature. Because no CDR3 amino acid sequences were shared across subjects by expanded clones, private repertoires were suggested in all groups.

The sequenced sample was PBMCs. The sequence derives from a woman aged 25 to 39 with multiple sclerosis. The gene calls are TRBV12-3 or TRBV12-4 and TRBJ2-1, with D hard to call. CDR3 loop: CDSRIGYNEQFF. The DNA for the CDR3 is TGTGACAGCCGAATAGGCTACAATGAGCAGTTCTTC.